A selection of T cell receptor beta chains follows, all from one sample in a study of blood T cell repertoires in COVID-19. TCRdb keeps only in-frame clones here, not all; method: immunoSEQ multiplex PCR. The sample consists of about half a million clones, nearly 90% of them appearing once. Sequenced sample: peripheral blood. The receptor set was obtained from a man aged 18 to 29 with COVID-19, enrolled during active disease. Both conserved end residues are trimmed from each CDR3. Fields, in order: V gene, CDR3 protein.

v_call: TRBV11-3; cdr3_aa: ASSLGTSGTPQY
v_call: TRBV12-3/TRBV12-4; cdr3_aa: ASSFQGYGYT
v_call: TRBV5-4; cdr3_aa: ASSFRSSTQETQY
v_call: TRBV7-3; cdr3_aa: ASSPSGNQETQY
v_call: TRBV29-1; cdr3_aa: SVEVGASFEAF
v_call: TRBV3-1/TRBV3-2; cdr3_aa: ASSQAWPSGSSEQY
v_call: TRBV4-2; cdr3_aa: ASSHQSWPGAGGLNEQF
v_call: TRBV7-8; cdr3_aa: ASSLAGGQETQY
v_call: TRBV12-3/TRBV12-4; cdr3_aa: ASREGSNQPQH
v_call: TRBV10-2; cdr3_aa: ASTKTDRTDTQY
v_call: TRBV7-7; cdr3_aa: ASSRTRQETQY
v_call: TRBV2; cdr3_aa: ASSLENSGKRYNSPLH
v_call: TRBV5-8; cdr3_aa: ASSLDRSRLAGCEQF
v_call: TRBV10-3; cdr3_aa: AISESGTSNQETQY
v_call: TRBV9; cdr3_aa: ASSVESLARNTGELF
v_call: TRBV28; cdr3_aa: ASSSSGSTDTQY
v_call: TRBV7-3; cdr3_aa: ASSLAGPANTGELF
v_call: TRBV3-1/TRBV3-2; cdr3_aa: ASSLDRGYT
v_call: TRBV5-6; cdr3_aa: ASSLDFKYQETQY
v_call: TRBV5-4; cdr3_aa: ASSPGGVYYGYT
v_call: TRBV30; cdr3_aa: AWMRSLIDTQY
v_call: TRBV11-2; cdr3_aa: ASSLLGLTQETQY
v_call: TRBV6-5; cdr3_aa: ATKLPREHYGYT
v_call: TRBV10-3; cdr3_aa: ATASGTEPGNTIY
v_call: TRBV25-1; cdr3_aa: ASSDAPGTGDYGYT
v_call: TRBV9; cdr3_aa: ASSVGSGTYGYT
v_call: TRBV6-5; cdr3_aa: ASSYAGQGAKGYT
v_call: TRBV4-1; cdr3_aa: ASSREQGSYNSPLH
v_call: TRBV12-5; cdr3_aa: APLRVGATEAF
v_call: TRBV11-2; cdr3_aa: ASSLDRDWEF
v_call: TRBV18; cdr3_aa: ASSLEQGPYGYT
v_call: TRBV5-8; cdr3_aa: ASRTRGSTGELF
v_call: TRBV2; cdr3_aa: ASRALGETQY
v_call: TRBV10-1; cdr3_aa: ASSESEGTTGELF
v_call: TRBV7-9; cdr3_aa: ASRGGGNQPQH
v_call: TRBV4-2; cdr3_aa: ASSQESAGMDYGYT
v_call: TRBV11-2; cdr3_aa: ASSLVAGGAESPLH
v_call: TRBV18; cdr3_aa: ASSRGLAGVSNEQF
v_call: TRBV5-6; cdr3_aa: ASSFVGEGQVGEQF
v_call: TRBV5-5; cdr3_aa: ASSVGTALEGPQH
v_call: TRBV3-1/TRBV3-2; cdr3_aa: ASSEGWRARDTQY
v_call: TRBV5-4; cdr3_aa: ASSLGGTGGAGELF
v_call: TRBV18; cdr3_aa: ASSSVSYNEQF
v_call: TRBV5-1; cdr3_aa: ASSFPTEADTQY
v_call: TRBV10-1; cdr3_aa: ATLGDQPQH
v_call: TRBV20-1; cdr3_aa: SARVGYEQF
v_call: TRBV5-1; cdr3_aa: ASSLAWSVQETQY
v_call: TRBV5-1; cdr3_aa: ASSLAGDSGNTIY
v_call: TRBV27; cdr3_aa: ASSLQNSPLH
v_call: TRBV27; cdr3_aa: ASSLMVADNEQF
v_call: TRBV9; cdr3_aa: ASSASLGKAGELF
v_call: TRBV2; cdr3_aa: ASRRQGIQETQY
v_call: TRBV7-8; cdr3_aa: ASSLAQGQGAGYGYT
v_call: TRBV7-2; cdr3_aa: ASSFGLAGVQETQY
v_call: TRBV3-1/TRBV3-2; cdr3_aa: ASSRGGTSYGYT
v_call: TRBV7-9; cdr3_aa: ASSPSGNQPQH
v_call: TRBV6-5; cdr3_aa: ASSSLSKAANEKLF
v_call: TRBV12-3/TRBV12-4; cdr3_aa: ASSFQGFGTIY
v_call: TRBV11-2; cdr3_aa: ASSSGLAGLGELF